The 3 T cell receptor beta chains in this list originate from one sample, sequenced in a study of OX40 agonist ivuxolimab in advanced cancers. Sequencing used immunoSEQ multiplex PCR; TCRdb keeps in-frame clones, though not all of them. This sample carries 98,000 or so clones, roughly nine tenths of them seen once, and the ten largest clones take around 0.8%. Material: CD4+ or CD8+ T cells sorted from blood, obtained in a trial of the OX40 agonist ivuxolimab. Receptor source: an adult with an advanced solid tumor such as melanoma, head and neck, liver or kidney cancer.

Only one count was recorded for this clone. This sequence joins TRBV5-1 and TRBJ1-3; D not resolved. V lost 0 bases, J lost 0 bases, and 7 bases lay in between. The CDR3 loop spans 15 amino acids. In germline, CDR1 is SGHRS, CDR2 YFSETQ. CDR3 nucleotides: TGCGCCAGCAGCTTGGGACGGGGCTCTGGAAACACCATATATTTT. This codes for CASSLGRGSGNTIYF.

The V call is TRBV7-9, the J call TRBJ1-1, with D uncertain. Trimming shortened V by 4 bases and J by 1 base, and 4 bases separated the two germline ends. This CDR3 is built from 12 residues. Germline CDR1 reads SEHNR; CDR2 reads FQNEAQ (reference sequence). The CDR3 loop is CASSWQNTEAFF. The CDR3 DNA follows: TGTGCCAGCAGCTGGCAGAACACTGAAGCTTTCTTT.

This sequence joins TRBV10-3 and TRBJ2-3, with TRBD2 identical over 10 bases. Trimming took 5 bases from V and 4 from J; bases not matched to a gene: 6. The germline gives CDR1 ENHRY, CDR2 SYGVKD. The length of the CDR3 is 15 residues. The CDR3 here is CAISLAGEGSDTQYF. Written as DNA, the CDR3 is TGTGCCATCAGTCTAGCGGGAGAAGGGTCAGATACGCAGTATTTT.